The rows below give T cell receptor beta chains drawn from one sample of a study of T cell changes during pregnancy in multiple sclerosis. The method was immunoSEQ multiplex PCR; TCRdb's version includes in-frame clones alone and lacks a portion of them. The data hold roughly 93,000 clones, with about 92% observed a single time. This specimen was peripheral blood, taken after pregnancy. Receptors were obtained from a female donor with multiple sclerosis, enrolled in a pregnancy study. The CDR3 runs from the conserved cysteine through the conserved F or W. A D gene is named only where the DNA matches it firmly. Rows give clone size only sometimes, using once, few, many, or a class for an expanded clone.

clone size: -
V gene: TRBV11-2
J gene: TRBJ1-6
D gene: -
CDR3 protein: CASSLDPGRVNSPLHF
CDR3 DNA: TGTGCCAGCAGCTTAGATCCGGGGAGGGTTAATTCACCCCTCCACTTT

clone size: -
V gene: TRBV7-2
J gene: TRBJ1-5
D gene: -
CDR3 protein: CASSYQLGVFQPQHF
CDR3 DNA: TGTGCCAGCAGCTATCAATTAGGGGTGTTTCAGCCCCAGCATTTT

clone size: -
V gene: TRBV11-3
J gene: TRBJ2-5
D gene: TRBD1
CDR3 protein: CASSPTGTGQETQYF
CDR3 DNA: TGTGCCAGCAGCCCAACCGGGACAGGGCAAGAGACCCAGTACTTC

clone size: -
V gene: TRBV30
J gene: TRBJ1-2
D gene: -
CDR3 protein: CAWSREFYGYTF
CDR3 DNA: TGTGCCTGGAGTAGGGAGTTCTATGGCTACACTTTC

clone size: -
V gene: TRBV5-1
J gene: TRBJ1-2
D gene: TRBD1
CDR3 protein: CASSRAAGGGYGYTF
CDR3 DNA: TGCGCCAGCAGCCGGGCTGCAGGGGGCGGCTATGGCTACACCTTC

clone size: -
V gene: TRBV10-1
J gene: TRBJ2-7
D gene: -
CDR3 protein: CASSETGMEGEQYF
CDR3 DNA: TGCGCCAGCAGTGAGACGGGGATGGAGGGCGAGCAGTACTTC

clone size: -
V gene: TRBV29-1
J gene: TRBJ1-5
D gene: TRBD1
CDR3 protein: CSVVTGGSSNQPQHF
CDR3 DNA: TGCAGCGTTGTGACAGGGGGGAGTAGCAATCAGCCCCAGCATTTT

clone size: few
V gene: TRBV5-6
J gene: TRBJ1-6
D gene: TRBD1
CDR3 protein: CASSLETGTGSPLHF
CDR3 DNA: TGTGCCAGCAGCTTGGAGACAGGGACGGGTTCACCCCTCCACTTT

clone size: -
V gene: TRBV19
J gene: TRBJ2-3
D gene: -
CDR3 protein: CASSAGVSTDTQYF
CDR3 DNA: TGTGCCAGTAGCGCGGGTGTTAGCACAGATACGCAGTATTTT

clone size: -
V gene: TRBV9
J gene: TRBJ2-3
D gene: -
CDR3 protein: CASSPSSDTQYF
CDR3 DNA: TGTGCCAGCAGTCCGAGCTCAGATACGCAGTATTTT

clone size: -
V gene: TRBV5-6
J gene: TRBJ1-4
D gene: TRBD1
CDR3 protein: CASSDTTGANEKLFF
CDR3 DNA: TGTGCCAGCAGCGACACGACAGGGGCTAATGAAAAACTGTTTTTT

clone size: -
V gene: TRBV4-2
J gene: TRBJ1-6
D gene: -
CDR3 protein: CASSQRSGLTGNSPLHF
CDR3 DNA: TGTGCCAGCAGCCAGCGATCGGGGTTAACGGGGAATTCACCCCTCCACTTT

clone size: -
V gene: TRBV5-6
J gene: TRBJ1-5
D gene: -
CDR3 protein: CASSLTRDQPQHF
CDR3 DNA: TGTGCCAGCAGCTTGACGAGGGATCAGCCCCAGCATTTT

clone size: -
V gene: TRBV11-2
J gene: TRBJ2-5
D gene: TRBD2
CDR3 protein: CASRPGLAGKTQYF
CDR3 DNA: TGTGCCAGCAGACCCGGACTAGCGGGCAAGACCCAGTACTTC

clone size: -
V gene: TRBV29-1
J gene: TRBJ2-5
D gene: TRBD1
CDR3 protein: CSVSAPGQGASLETQYF
CDR3 DNA: TGCAGCGTATCCGCCCCGGGACAGGGGGCCTCGTTGGAGACCCAGTACTTC

clone size: -
V gene: TRBV2
J gene: TRBJ2-5
D gene: TRBD1
CDR3 protein: CASKLKHGTGRETQYF
CDR3 DNA: TGTGCCAGCAAACTAAAACACGGGACAGGGAGGGAGACCCAGTACTTC

clone size: -
V gene: TRBV5-1
J gene: TRBJ1-2
D gene: -
CDR3 protein: CASRSGGVNYGYTF
CDR3 DNA: TGCGCCAGCAGATCGGGGGGGGTTAACTATGGCTACACCTTC

clone size: once
V gene: TRBV27
J gene: TRBJ1-3
D gene: TRBD1
CDR3 protein: CASSLTGGSGNTIYF
CDR3 DNA: TGTGCCAGCAGTTTAACAGGGGGCTCTGGAAACACCATATATTTT

clone size: -
V gene: TRBV5-1
J gene: TRBJ2-2
D gene: TRBD1
CDR3 protein: CASSRQGEDTGELFF
CDR3 DNA: TGCGCCAGCAGTAGACAGGGGGAGGACACCGGGGAGCTGTTTTTT

clone size: -
V gene: TRBV6-5
J gene: TRBJ1-1
D gene: TRBD1
CDR3 protein: CASSYGTGFRSEAFF
CDR3 DNA: TGTGCCAGCAGTTACGGGACAGGGTTCAGATCTGAAGCTTTCTTT

clone size: -
V gene: TRBV7-9
J gene: TRBJ1-1
D gene: -
CDR3 protein: CASSLGSGNTEAFF
CDR3 DNA: TGTGCCAGCAGCTTAGGGTCAGGGAACACTGAAGCTTTCTTT

clone size: -
V gene: TRBV19
J gene: TRBJ1-1
D gene: -
CDR3 protein: CASSMSPTGPSEAFF
CDR3 DNA: TGTGCCAGTAGTATGAGCCCCACAGGGCCCTCTGAAGCTTTCTTT

clone size: -
V gene: TRBV5-5
J gene: TRBJ2-7
D gene: TRBD1
CDR3 protein: CASSQSRDRGWEQYF
CDR3 DNA: TGTGCCAGCAGCCAAAGCCGGGACAGGGGATGGGAGCAGTACTTC

clone size: -
V gene: TRBV10-3
J gene: TRBJ2-1
D gene: -
CDR3 protein: CAISDAKLSSYNEQFF
CDR3 DNA: TGTGCCATCAGTGATGCGAAGCTAAGCTCCTACAATGAGCAGTTCTTC

clone size: -
V gene: TRBV6-6
J gene: TRBJ2-2
D gene: TRBD1
CDR3 protein: CASRQGVYGELFF
CDR3 DNA: TGTGCCAGCCGACAGGGGGTTTACGGGGAGCTGTTTTTT

clone size: -
V gene: TRBV6-6
J gene: TRBJ2-4
D gene: -
CDR3 protein: CASTLEAPKAKNIQYF
CDR3 DNA: TGTGCCAGCACGTTGGAGGCCCCGAAAGCCAAAAACATTCAGTACTTC

clone size: few
V gene: TRBV7-3
J gene: TRBJ2-3
D gene: TRBD1
CDR3 protein: CASSYQGESTDTQYF
CDR3 DNA: TGTGCCAGCAGCTATCAGGGGGAAAGCACAGATACGCAGTATTTT

clone size: -
V gene: TRBV27
J gene: TRBJ1-2
D gene: -
CDR3 protein: CASSTKFDGGYGYTF
CDR3 DNA: TGTGCCAGCAGTACTAAATTCGACGGCGGCTATGGCTACACCTTC

clone size: -
V gene: TRBV9
J gene: TRBJ1-2
D gene: TRBD1
CDR3 protein: CASSVGGQGSGYTF
CDR3 DNA: TGTGCCAGCAGCGTAGGGGGACAGGGGTCTGGCTACACCTTC

clone size: -
V gene: TRBV11-3
J gene: TRBJ2-7
D gene: TRBD2
CDR3 protein: CASSRGGGSSYEQYF
CDR3 DNA: TGTGCCAGCAGCCGTGGGGGGGGGAGCTCCTACGAGCAGTACTTC

clone size: -
V gene: TRBV29-1
J gene: TRBJ2-5
D gene: -
CDR3 protein: CSVERSGGALETQYF
CDR3 DNA: TGCAGCGTTGAGCGTTCTGGGGGGGCCTTAGAGACCCAGTACTTC

clone size: -
V gene: TRBV5-5
J gene: TRBJ2-3
D gene: -
CDR3 protein: CASSLDAGRTDTQYF
CDR3 DNA: TGTGCCAGCAGCTTGGATGCGGGCCGCACAGATACGCAGTATTTT

clone size: few
V gene: TRBV5-1
J gene: TRBJ1-1
D gene: -
CDR3 protein: CASSLGGVGREVAEAFF
CDR3 DNA: TGCGCCAGCAGCTTGGGGGGCGTCGGCAGGGAGGTTGCTGAAGCTTTCTTT

clone size: -
V gene: TRBV5-1
J gene: TRBJ1-2
D gene: -
CDR3 protein: CASSLETGDYGYTF
CDR3 DNA: TGCGCCAGCAGCTTGGAAACGGGGGACTATGGCTACACCTTC

clone size: -
V gene: TRBV5-1
J gene: TRBJ2-7
D gene: -
CDR3 protein: CASRRADLSTYEQYF
CDR3 DNA: TGCGCCAGCAGGCGCGCGGACTTATCAACCTACGAGCAGTACTTC

clone size: -
V gene: TRBV28
J gene: TRBJ2-1
D gene: -
CDR3 protein: CASSFYGTLSYNEQFF
CDR3 DNA: TGTGCCAGCAGTTTTTATGGGACTCTCTCCTACAATGAGCAGTTCTTC

clone size: -
V gene: TRBV19
J gene: TRBJ1-2
D gene: -
CDR3 protein: CASRSHDSFYTF
CDR3 DNA: TGTGCCAGCCGATCACATGACAGCTTCTACACCTTC

clone size: -
V gene: TRBV6-5
J gene: TRBJ2-7
D gene: TRBD2
CDR3 protein: CASSYAGGSYEQYF
CDR3 DNA: TGTGCCAGCAGTTATGCGGGGGGCTCCTACGAGCAGTACTTC

clone size: -
V gene: TRBV5-3
J gene: TRBJ1-1
D gene: TRBD1
CDR3 protein: CARSLGQGPTEAFF
CDR3 DNA: TGTGCCAGAAGCTTGGGACAGGGTCCAACTGAAGCTTTCTTT

clone size: -
V gene: TRBV7-9
J gene: TRBJ1-5
D gene: -
CDR3 protein: CASSFGSNQPQHF
CDR3 DNA: TGTGCCAGCAGCTTTGGCAGCAATCAGCCCCAGCATTTT

clone size: -
V gene: TRBV5-1
J gene: TRBJ1-1
D gene: -
CDR3 protein: CASSGRGDTEAFF
CDR3 DNA: TGCGCCAGCAGCGGCAGGGGCGACACTGAAGCTTTCTTT